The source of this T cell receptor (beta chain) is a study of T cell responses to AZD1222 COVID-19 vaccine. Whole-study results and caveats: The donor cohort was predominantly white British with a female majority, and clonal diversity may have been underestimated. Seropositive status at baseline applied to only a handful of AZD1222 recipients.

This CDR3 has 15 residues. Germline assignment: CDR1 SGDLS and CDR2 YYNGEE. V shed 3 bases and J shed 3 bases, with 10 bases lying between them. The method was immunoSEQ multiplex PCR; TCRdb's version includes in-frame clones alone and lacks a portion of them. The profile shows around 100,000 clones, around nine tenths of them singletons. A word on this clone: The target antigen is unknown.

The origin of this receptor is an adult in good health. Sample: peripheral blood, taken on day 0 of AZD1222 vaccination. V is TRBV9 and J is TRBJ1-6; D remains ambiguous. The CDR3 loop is CASSDYGGYNSPLHF. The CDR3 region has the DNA TGTGCCAGCAGCGATTACGGAGGCTATAATTCACCCCTCCACTTT.